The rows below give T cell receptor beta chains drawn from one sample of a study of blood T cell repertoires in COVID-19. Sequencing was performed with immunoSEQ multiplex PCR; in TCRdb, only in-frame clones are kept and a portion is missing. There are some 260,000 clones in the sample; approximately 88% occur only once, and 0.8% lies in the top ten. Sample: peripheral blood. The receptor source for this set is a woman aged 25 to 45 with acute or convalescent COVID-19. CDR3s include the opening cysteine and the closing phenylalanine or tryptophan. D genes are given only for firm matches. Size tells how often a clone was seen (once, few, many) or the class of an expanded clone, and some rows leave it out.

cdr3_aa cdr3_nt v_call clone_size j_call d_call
CASSSQGLASTGELFF TGTGCCAGCAGTTCACAGGGCCTCGCGAGCACCGGGGAGCTGTTTTTT TRBV27 - TRBJ2-2 -
CASSEFSGRDQETQYF TGTGCCAGCAGTGAATTCAGCGGGAGGGACCAAGAGACCCAGTACTTC TRBV25-1 - TRBJ2-5 TRBD2
CAWTSGKNIQYF TGTGCCTGGACTAGCGGTAAAAACATTCAGTACTTC TRBV30 - TRBJ2-4 TRBD2
CASSQVARYEQYF TGTGCCAGCAGCCAAGTAGCACGATACGAGCAGTACTTC TRBV4-2 - TRBJ2-7 -
CASSLLGLSTSGRADTQYF TGTGCCAGCAGCTTACTTGGACTCTCGACTAGCGGGAGGGCAGATACGCAGTATTTT TRBV7-3 - TRBJ2-3 TRBD2
CASSLAPGGYTF TGTGCCAGCAGTTTGGCGCCAGGGGGCTACACCTTC TRBV6-7 - TRBJ1-2 -
CASSQTLAGRNEQFF TGCGCCAGCAGCCAAACACTAGCGGGTCGTAATGAGCAGTTCTTC TRBV4-1 once TRBJ2-1 TRBD2
CASSMSAGSYEQYF TGTGCCAGTAGTATGTCCGCCGGCTCCTACGAGCAGTACTTC TRBV19 - TRBJ2-7 -
CATSRDRRNEQFF TGTGCCACCAGCAGAGATCGTCGGAATGAGCAGTTCTTC TRBV15 - TRBJ2-1 -
CASTRTSGSYEQYF TGTGCCAGCACCCGGACTAGCGGATCCTACGAGCAGTACTTC TRBV6-5 - TRBJ2-7 TRBD2
CASSEPLGLSYEQYF TGTGCCAGCAGTGAACCATTGGGGCTGTCCTACGAGCAGTACTTC TRBV6-1 - TRBJ2-7 -
CAWKPTGGFTEAFF TGTGCCTGGAAGCCGACAGGGGGGTTTACTGAAGCTTTCTTT TRBV30 - TRBJ1-1 TRBD1
CSASRQANNSPLHF TGCAGTGCTAGTAGACAGGCGAATAATTCACCCCTCCACTTT TRBV20-1 - TRBJ1-6 -
CASRDRPGLNNQPQHF TGTGCCAGCAGGGACAGACCTGGCCTAAATAATCAGCCCCAGCATTTT TRBV19 - TRBJ1-5 TRBD1
CASSQDSGWYDTEAFF TGCGCCAGCAGCCAAGACTCAGGGTGGTACGACACTGAAGCTTTCTTT TRBV4-3 - TRBJ1-1 -
CATGVGTYEQYF TGTGCCACAGGGGTAGGGACCTACGAGCAGTACTTC TRBV15 - TRBJ2-7 -
CASSPRRTGKPGSNQPQHF TGTGCCAGCAGCCCCCGCCGGACAGGGAAGCCTGGGAGCAATCAGCCCCAGCATTTT TRBV7-2 few TRBJ1-5 TRBD1
CASKGQGYNQPQHF TGTGCCAGCAAGGGGCAGGGGTACAATCAGCCCCAGCATTTT TRBV6-1 - TRBJ1-5 -
CASSYDLGLGTQYF TGTGCCAGCAGTTACGATTTGGGGCTGGGGACCCAGTACTTC TRBV6-5 - TRBJ2-5 -
CSAWRAGEQYF TGCAGCGCCTGGAGAGCGGGCGAGCAGTACTTC TRBV29-1 - TRBJ2-7 -
CASSITGTYEQYF TGTGCCAGTAGTATAACGGGGACCTACGAGCAGTACTTC TRBV19 - TRBJ2-7 -
CASSFIRGRGIIEETQYF TGTGCCAGCAGCTTCATAAGGGGGCGCGGCATTATTGAGGAGACCCAGTACTTC TRBV7-3 - TRBJ2-5 TRBD1
CASSLTGTGFESGNTIYF TGTGCCAGCAGCTTAACCGGGACAGGTTTTGAATCTGGAAACACCATATATTTT TRBV7-2 - TRBJ1-3 TRBD1
CASSSFSGANVLTF TGTGCCAGTAGTTCCTTTTCTGGGGCCAACGTCCTGACTTTC TRBV19 - TRBJ2-6 -
CASSMGQKNEKLFF TGTGCCAGTAGTATGGGACAGAAAAATGAAAAACTGTTTTTT TRBV19 - TRBJ1-4 TRBD1
CASSGSGLAANTGELFF TGTGCCAGCAGTGGGAGTGGACTAGCGGCCAACACCGGGGAGCTGTTTTTT TRBV2 - TRBJ2-2 TRBD2
CASSLVERHTIRGDNEQFF TGTGCCAGCAGCTTAGTGGAGCGACACACGATCCGGGGAGACAATGAGCAGTTCTTC TRBV7-8 - TRBJ2-1 -
CASSRQGGNEQFF TGTGCCAGCAGCCGACAGGGGGGCAATGAGCAGTTCTTC TRBV6-5 - TRBJ2-1 TRBD1
CASSRPDRGPLTEAFF TGTGCCAGCAGCCGGCCGGACAGGGGGCCTTTAACTGAAGCTTTCTTT TRBV14 - TRBJ1-1 TRBD1
CASSYSPGPYEQYF TGTGCCAGCAGTTACTCCCCGGGTCCCTACGAGCAGTACTTC TRBV6-2/TRBV6-3 - TRBJ2-7 -
CATSREGLAAFNEQFF TGTGCCACCAGCAGAGAGGGTCTAGCGGCCTTCAATGAGCAGTTCTTC TRBV15 few TRBJ2-1 TRBD2
CASSNPSGLSYNEQFF TGTGCCAGTAGTAACCCCTCAGGGTTATCCTACAATGAGCAGTTCTTC TRBV19 medium-sized TRBJ2-1 -
CASTMDRLETQYF TGTGCCAGCACCATGGACAGGTTGGAGACCCAGTACTTC TRBV2 - TRBJ2-5 TRBD1
CAISRLPPSGRTDTQYF TGTGCCATCAGCCGTTTGCCCCCTAGCGGGAGGACTGATACGCAGTATTTT TRBV10-3 - TRBJ2-3 TRBD2
CASSVGGGSPYEQYF TGTGCCAGCAGCGTAGGGGGCGGGAGCCCCTACGAGCAGTACTTC TRBV9 - TRBJ2-7 TRBD2
CASSLALAGHNEQFF TGCGCCAGCAGCTTGGCCCTAGCGGGACACAATGAGCAGTTCTTC TRBV5-1 - TRBJ2-1 TRBD2